These 5 T cell receptor beta chains originate from one sample sequenced in a study of blood T cell repertoires in COVID-19. Sequencing was performed with immunoSEQ multiplex PCR; in TCRdb, only in-frame clones are kept and a portion is missing. This table has 150,000 or so clones, about 72% appearing once. Input material: peripheral blood. The receptors come from a woman aged 70-85 years with acute or convalescent COVID-19.

This clone appeared a few times. The chain recombines TRBV9 with TRBJ2-2; possibly TRBD2 for D (5 bases). This CDR3 has 12 amino acids. Deletions cut 5 bases from V and 6 bases from J, with 8 bases between. Germline-derived CDR1 and CDR2 are SGDLS and YYNGEE. The CDR3 coding sequence is TGTGCCAGCAGTCAGAGGGCCGGGGAGCTGTTTTTT. It translates to CASSQRAGELFF. Filled out from reference TRBV9 and TRBJ2-2, the complete variable domain reads DSGVTQTPKHLITATGQRVTLRCSPRSGDLSVYWYQQSLDQGLQFLIQYYNGEERAKGNILERFSAQQFPDLHSELNLSSLELGDSALYFCASSQRAGELFFGEGSRLTVL.

The chain couples TRBV5-1 to TRBJ2-1, with 11 bases identical to TRBD2. The germline V gene has CDR1 SGHRS and CDR2 YFSETQ. V trimming: 0 bases; J trimming: 4 bases; junction bases outside the gene matches: 3. The CDR3 spans 16 residues. As DNA, the CDR3 is TGCGCCAGCAGCTTGGCCGGGACTAGCGGTTACAATGAGCAGTTCTTC. The encoded protein is CASSLAGTSGYNEQFF.

The V and J genes are TRBV6-2 or TRBV6-3 and TRBJ1-5, with D perhaps TRBD1 (5 bases). V shed 2 bases and J shed 5 bases, with 10 bases lying between them. Germline-derived CDR1 and CDR2 are MNHEY and SVGEGT. The CDR3 has 14 residues. The CDR3 region has the DNA TGTGCCAGCAGTTACCCCCAGGGATATCAGCCCCAGCATTTT. Translating gives CASSYPQGYQPQHF.

J is TRBJ2-1 and V is TRBV5-6, with 13 bases identical to TRBD2. Germline lookup yields CDR1 SGHDT and CDR2 YYEEEE. There are 16 residues in the CDR3. V lost 3 bases to trimming and J lost 8 bases; unmatched junction nucleotides: 8. The CDR3 is CASSSRTSGRNDEQFF. The CDR3 coding sequence is TGTGCCAGCAGCTCCCGGACTAGCGGGAGAAACGATGAGCAGTTCTTC.

This clone has a handful of counts. This chain uses TRBV5-1 with TRBJ1-2; no firm D call. Per the germline V gene, CDR1 is SGHRS and CDR2 is YFSETQ. The CDR3 is 13 amino acids. V was trimmed by 0 bases and J by 8 bases, leaving 11 bases between them. The CDR3 nucleotides are TGCGCCAGCAGCTTGGACGGGGTTGGCGGCTACACCTTC. This codes for CASSLDGVGGYTF.